This TCR beta chain was observed in a study of CD4 T cells in relation to SARS-CoV-2 and coronaviruses. The wider study: The HLA restriction of the shared crossreactive spike epitopes was mapped.

Unexposed donor CD4+ T cells date from 2011-2018, before the COVID-19 pandemic. Isolation of CD4+ T cells took place after nine to ten days in culture. Cells permitting, SARS-CoV-2 S/N and four cold-coronavirus spikes were tested on unexposed-donor CD4+ T cells. On days 3 and 7, cultures got half fresh IL-2 medium. Study results and limitations: In around 63% of donors, memory CD4+ clonotypes crossrecognized SARS-CoV-2 and at least one common cold coronavirus spike.

Profiling relied on immunoSEQ multiplex PCR, and the TCRdb table lists in-frame clones only, not all of them. The sample carries approximately 17,000 clones, around 76% recorded once. Germline V gene data show CDR1 as MNHNS and CDR2 as SASEGT. V shed 2 bases and J 5 bases; nucleotides not matched to a gene: 7. The CDR3 covers 15 residues. A word on this clone: As yet, its antigen is unknown.

The sequenced sample consisted of CD4+ T cells from PBMCs, cultured in vitro. This clonotype originated in a human donor in good health. This rearrangement joins TRBV6-1 to TRBJ1-2, with 8 bases matching TRBD1. CDR3: CASSEMGQAFYGYTF. CDR3 bases: TGTGCCAGCAGTGAAATGGGACAGGCCTTTTATGGCTACACCTTC.